The T cell receptor (beta chain) described here comes from a study of monozygotic twins with inflammatory bowel disease. The CDR3 extends over 15 amino acids. Germline loops: CDR1 DFQATT, CDR2 SNEGSKA (reference sequence). The study subjected TCRalpha and TCRbeta cDNA to two nested PCRs of approximately 17 and 9 cycles. TCRdb reworked the 5' RACE reads into one entry per CDR3 protein, no DNA. The ten top clones account for 1.6%, within a sample of around 190,000 distinct CDR3 sequences. Points from the study as a whole: Immunosuppressive treatment differences may have increased patient repertoire variability.

As concerns this clonotype: The antigen is undetermined.

The sequencing input was blood. The source is a human donor with ulcerative colitis or Crohn's disease, or a healthy co-twin of an affected twin (not recorded which). The chain joins TRBV20-1 to TRBJ2-5; TCRdb selects TRBD1, and the lack of DNA leaves this call unchecked. The CDR3 spells CSALTTGGRRETQYF.